This is a list of T cell receptor beta chains from one sample in a study of T-cell memory formation after mild COVID-19. TCRdb itself ran the 5' RACE reads through MiXCR, one entry per CDR3 protein. The sample includes 150,000 to 200,000 distinct CDR3 sequences, around a tenth of them seen just once. The sample taken for sequencing was PBMCs or a T cell subset sorted from them (not recorded which). These receptors all come from a man between 18 and 35 years old who had mild COVID-19 (a few samples of this study predate the infection). Cell type and time point are not known. Both conserved end residues are part of each CDR3. Each record gives: J gene, D gene, clone size, V gene, CDR3 DNA, CDR3 protein. D genes are given only for firm matches. The size field is filled for only some rows; it gives once, few, many or a size class.

J gene: TRBJ2-1; D gene: TRBD2; clone size: few; V gene: TRBV3-1; CDR3 DNA: TGTGCCAGCAGCCCAGATTTAGCGGGACCGTACAATGAGCAGTTCTTC; CDR3 protein: CASSPDLAGPYNEQFF
J gene: TRBJ2-2; D gene: TRBD2; clone size: -; V gene: TRBV7-2; CDR3 DNA: TGTGCCAGCAGGGGACTAGCGGGGACGAACACCGGGGAGCTGTTTTTT; CDR3 protein: CASRGLAGTNTGELFF
J gene: TRBJ1-4; D gene: -; clone size: -; V gene: TRBV4-3; CDR3 DNA: TGCGCCAGCAGCCAATCCCCTCCCACCGAACAGGGCCGGAATGAAAAACTGTTTTTT; CDR3 protein: CASSQSPPTEQGRNEKLFF
J gene: TRBJ2-3; D gene: -; clone size: -; V gene: TRBV5-1; CDR3 DNA: TGCGCCAGCAGCTTGGGGCAGGGGTTGGCAGATACGCAGTATTTT; CDR3 protein: CASSLGQGLADTQYF
J gene: TRBJ2-7; D gene: -; clone size: -; V gene: TRBV5-1; CDR3 DNA: TGCGCCAGCAGCTTGGGGCAGCTGACGACTTCCTACGAGCAGTACTTC; CDR3 protein: CASSLGQLTTSYEQYF
J gene: TRBJ2-5; D gene: -; clone size: many; V gene: TRBV12-3/TRBV12-4; CDR3 DNA: TGTGCCAGCAGTTTATTCGGACAGATGAAAGAGACCCAGTACTTC; CDR3 protein: CASSLFGQMKETQYF
J gene: TRBJ2-5; D gene: -; clone size: -; V gene: TRBV2; CDR3 DNA: TGTGCCAGCACGGGGGATGTAGGAGAGACCCAGTACTTC; CDR3 protein: CASTGDVGETQYF
J gene: TRBJ2-3; D gene: -; clone size: -; V gene: TRBV12-5; CDR3 DNA: TGTGCTAGTGGTTTGGTACTCCCGGGCCTCTCTCGGGCAGATACGCAGTATTTT; CDR3 protein: CASGLVLPGLSRADTQYF
J gene: TRBJ1-1; D gene: -; clone size: many; V gene: TRBV5-1; CDR3 DNA: TGCGCCAGCAGCCCTTTGACAGCCTTGAACACTGAAGCTTTCTTT; CDR3 protein: CASSPLTALNTEAFF
J gene: TRBJ1-6; D gene: -; clone size: -; V gene: TRBV7-2; CDR3 DNA: TGTGCCAGCAGCGAACAGATTGGGGCTAATTCACCCCTCCACTTT; CDR3 protein: CASSEQIGANSPLHF
J gene: TRBJ1-1; D gene: -; clone size: -; V gene: TRBV6-5; CDR3 DNA: TGTGCCAGCAGTTACCTACAGGGACCTGAAGCTTTCTTT; CDR3 protein: CASSYLQGPEAFF
J gene: TRBJ1-6; D gene: TRBD1; clone size: many; V gene: TRBV9; CDR3 DNA: TGTGCCAGCAGCGGCCGGGGACAGGTCAATTCACCCCTCCACTTT; CDR3 protein: CASSGRGQVNSPLHF
J gene: TRBJ1-6; D gene: -; clone size: few; V gene: TRBV6-1; CDR3 DNA: TGTGCCAGCACCAGAGCTGCAGGGGAACGGAATTCACCCCTCCACTTT; CDR3 protein: CASTRAAGERNSPLHF
J gene: TRBJ1-4; D gene: -; clone size: once; V gene: TRBV5-4; CDR3 DNA: TGTGCCAGCAGCTTGGATAACGGCCGAAATGAAAAACTGTTTTTT; CDR3 protein: CASSLDNGRNEKLFF
J gene: TRBJ2-5; D gene: -; clone size: -; V gene: TRBV4-2; CDR3 DNA: TGTGCCAGCAGCCTTTCTACCGGCAGCCAAGAGACCCAGTACTTC; CDR3 protein: CASSLSTGSQETQYF
J gene: TRBJ2-3; D gene: -; clone size: -; V gene: TRBV5-1; CDR3 DNA: TGCGCCAGCAGCATACCACAGGACACAGATACGCAGTATTTT; CDR3 protein: CASSIPQDTDTQYF
J gene: TRBJ1-1; D gene: -; clone size: few; V gene: TRBV28; CDR3 DNA: TGTGCCAGCAGTTTAACCACTGAAGCTTTCTTT; CDR3 protein: CASSLTTEAFF
J gene: TRBJ2-5; D gene: -; clone size: many; V gene: TRBV27; CDR3 DNA: TGTGCCAGCAGTCGAACATCGCAAGAGACCCAGTACTTC; CDR3 protein: CASSRTSQETQYF
J gene: TRBJ2-1; D gene: TRBD2; clone size: few; V gene: TRBV4-1; CDR3 DNA: TGCGCCAGCAGCCACCCGGGACTAGCGGGACCCATGCAGTTCTTC; CDR3 protein: CASSHPGLAGPMQFF
J gene: TRBJ2-1; D gene: -; clone size: few; V gene: TRBV4-2; CDR3 DNA: TGTGCCAGCAGCCAAGATCCGGGGGCCTCCTACAATGAGCAGTTCTTC; CDR3 protein: CASSQDPGASYNEQFF
J gene: TRBJ1-5; D gene: -; clone size: many; V gene: TRBV12-3/TRBV12-4; CDR3 DNA: TGTGCCAGCAGACAGTCGCAGGAAGATCAGCCCCAGCATTTT; CDR3 protein: CASRQSQEDQPQHF
J gene: TRBJ1-3; D gene: -; clone size: -; V gene: TRBV5-1; CDR3 DNA: TGCGCCAGCAGCTTGGAACAGAGCTCTGGAAACACCATATATTTT; CDR3 protein: CASSLEQSSGNTIYF
J gene: TRBJ1-4; D gene: TRBD1; clone size: -; V gene: TRBV5-1; CDR3 DNA: TGCGCCAGCAGCTTGGGGACAGGTGGTGAAAAACTGTTTTTT; CDR3 protein: CASSLGTGGEKLFF
J gene: TRBJ1-2; D gene: -; clone size: many; V gene: TRBV5-1; CDR3 DNA: TGCGCCAGCAGCTTTAACGCAGAAGGACGGTACTATGGCTACACCTTC; CDR3 protein: CASSFNAEGRYYGYTF
J gene: TRBJ1-2; D gene: -; clone size: -; V gene: TRBV7-9; CDR3 DNA: TGTGCCAGCAGCTTGGGGGAAGGTCTGGGCTATGGCTACACCTTC; CDR3 protein: CASSLGEGLGYGYTF
J gene: TRBJ2-2; D gene: -; clone size: few; V gene: TRBV6-2/TRBV6-3; CDR3 DNA: TGTGCCAGCAGCCGGGACGCCGGGGAGCTGTTTTTT; CDR3 protein: CASSRDAGELFF
J gene: TRBJ1-2; D gene: -; clone size: few; V gene: TRBV7-2; CDR3 DNA: TGTGCCAGCAGCTTTGGCAGTCCTAACTATGGCTACACCTTC; CDR3 protein: CASSFGSPNYGYTF
J gene: TRBJ1-3; D gene: -; clone size: few; V gene: TRBV7-2; CDR3 DNA: TGTGCCAGCAGCCAACAGGACCTGAGTGGAAACACCATATATTTT; CDR3 protein: CASSQQDLSGNTIYF
J gene: TRBJ2-5; D gene: TRBD1; clone size: -; V gene: TRBV12-3/TRBV12-4; CDR3 DNA: TGTGCCAGCAGTTACGGACAGGGGGCCCAAGAGACCCAGTACTTC; CDR3 protein: CASSYGQGAQETQYF
J gene: TRBJ2-5; D gene: TRBD2; clone size: many; V gene: TRBV7-2; CDR3 DNA: TGTGCCAGCAGCTTTGCGGGGGATGAGACCCAGTACTTC; CDR3 protein: CASSFAGDETQYF
J gene: TRBJ2-7; D gene: TRBD2; clone size: -; V gene: TRBV4-1; CDR3 DNA: TGCGCCAGCACACCCCGCGTTGGGACTAGCGGGGGCCCTTACGAGCAGTACTTC; CDR3 protein: CASTPRVGTSGGPYEQYF
J gene: TRBJ2-5; D gene: -; clone size: -; V gene: TRBV15; CDR3 DNA: TGTGCCACCAGCAGGGAGAGCTACCAAGAGACCCAGTACTTC; CDR3 protein: CATSRESYQETQYF
J gene: TRBJ1-6; D gene: -; clone size: many; V gene: TRBV6-5; CDR3 DNA: TGTGCCACCCGGGCGTATAATTCACCCCTCCACTTT; CDR3 protein: CATRAYNSPLHF
J gene: TRBJ1-1; D gene: -; clone size: few; V gene: TRBV7-2; CDR3 DNA: TGTGCCAGCAGCTTAGCACGGCTCACTGAAGCTTTCTTT; CDR3 protein: CASSLARLTEAFF
J gene: TRBJ1-4; D gene: -; clone size: -; V gene: TRBV5-4; CDR3 DNA: TGTGCCAGCAGTTCGCAGGGGACATCGGGGGAACTGTTTTTT; CDR3 protein: CASSSQGTSGELFF
J gene: TRBJ1-6; D gene: -; clone size: few; V gene: TRBV6-2/TRBV6-3; CDR3 DNA: TGTGCCAGCAGTTACCTCACAGGAGCGAATTCACCCCTCCACTTT; CDR3 protein: CASSYLTGANSPLHF
J gene: TRBJ2-2; D gene: -; clone size: few; V gene: TRBV5-1; CDR3 DNA: TGCGCCAGCAAGTCAAGGGTGCGCGCGAACACCGGGGAGCTGTTTTTT; CDR3 protein: CASKSRVRANTGELFF
J gene: TRBJ2-7; D gene: -; clone size: -; V gene: TRBV20-1; CDR3 DNA: TGCAGTGCGTTAAGCTCCGAGCAGTACTTC; CDR3 protein: CSALSSEQYF
J gene: TRBJ1-2; D gene: -; clone size: -; V gene: TRBV20-1; CDR3 DNA: TGCAGTGCTAGAGATCAAGGTACGGCGTATGGCTACACCTTC; CDR3 protein: CSARDQGTAYGYTF
J gene: TRBJ2-5; D gene: -; clone size: few; V gene: TRBV7-9; CDR3 DNA: TGTGCCAGCAGTTCTATTAGGATCCACCAAGAGACCCAGTACTTC; CDR3 protein: CASSSIRIHQETQYF
J gene: TRBJ2-7; D gene: TRBD2; clone size: -; V gene: TRBV5-1; CDR3 DNA: TGCGCCAGCAGCATCGGCCCGGTACTAGCGGCCTACGAGCAGTACTTC; CDR3 protein: CASSIGPVLAAYEQYF
J gene: TRBJ2-7; D gene: TRBD2; clone size: few; V gene: TRBV11-2; CDR3 DNA: TGTGCCAGCAGCTTAGTAAGGGGCCCAACTAGCGGGAGCTCCTACGAGCAGTACTTC; CDR3 protein: CASSLVRGPTSGSSYEQYF
J gene: TRBJ2-1; D gene: TRBD2; clone size: many; V gene: TRBV6-2/TRBV6-3; CDR3 DNA: TGTGCCAGCAGCCTGATGGGACTAGCACTCCATGAGCAGTTCTTC; CDR3 protein: CASSLMGLALHEQFF
J gene: TRBJ2-3; D gene: -; clone size: -; V gene: TRBV25-1; CDR3 DNA: TGTGCCAGCAGTGCTCCAGGGGAAAATACAGATACGCAGTATTTT; CDR3 protein: CASSAPGENTDTQYF
J gene: TRBJ2-1; D gene: TRBD2; clone size: few; V gene: TRBV2; CDR3 DNA: TGTGCCAGCATGCGAGCGGGGGGGCCTTCGGAGCAGTTCTTC; CDR3 protein: CASMRAGGPSEQFF
J gene: TRBJ2-2; D gene: TRBD2; clone size: -; V gene: TRBV5-1; CDR3 DNA: TGCGCCAGCAGCCCCGGGACTAGCGCCGGGGAGCTGTTTTTT; CDR3 protein: CASSPGTSAGELFF
J gene: TRBJ1-2; D gene: -; clone size: -; V gene: TRBV4-2; CDR3 DNA: TGTGCCAGCAGCCAAGGGGGGGACGTTAACTATGGCTACACCTTC; CDR3 protein: CASSQGGDVNYGYTF
J gene: TRBJ2-5; D gene: TRBD2; clone size: -; V gene: TRBV2; CDR3 DNA: TGTGCCAGCAGCGGGGCGGGGGGACAAGAGACCCAGTACTTC; CDR3 protein: CASSGAGGQETQYF
J gene: TRBJ1-1; D gene: -; clone size: few; V gene: TRBV14; CDR3 DNA: TGTGCCAGCAGCCCCCTTTCCAGGAACACTGAAGCTTTCTTT; CDR3 protein: CASSPLSRNTEAFF
J gene: TRBJ2-1; D gene: -; clone size: many; V gene: TRBV20-1; CDR3 DNA: TGCAGTGCTAGATTTGCGCAGGGGACGGGTGAGCAGTTCTTC; CDR3 protein: CSARFAQGTGEQFF
J gene: TRBJ1-1; D gene: TRBD1; clone size: -; V gene: TRBV4-1; CDR3 DNA: TGCGCCAGCAGCCAAGATTGGGACAGGTTTATCGCTTTCTTT; CDR3 protein: CASSQDWDRFIAFF
J gene: TRBJ1-5; D gene: -; clone size: -; V gene: TRBV7-2; CDR3 DNA: TGTGCCAGCAGCTTAGACAGCTCACTTAATCAGCCCCAGCATTTT; CDR3 protein: CASSLDSSLNQPQHF
J gene: TRBJ1-1; D gene: -; clone size: -; V gene: TRBV27; CDR3 DNA: TGTGCCAGCAGTTTATCGCGGCTGAACACTGAAGCTTTCTTT; CDR3 protein: CASSLSRLNTEAFF
J gene: TRBJ1-2; D gene: -; clone size: -; V gene: TRBV7-2; CDR3 DNA: TGTGCCAGCAGCTTACGGGGCGGTCCTAACTATGGCTACACCTTC; CDR3 protein: CASSLRGGPNYGYTF
J gene: TRBJ1-5; D gene: -; clone size: few; V gene: TRBV7-6; CDR3 DNA: TGTGCCAGCAGCTTCCTGCGCCAGTATAGCAATCAGCCCCAGCATTTT; CDR3 protein: CASSFLRQYSNQPQHF
J gene: TRBJ1-1; D gene: -; clone size: few; V gene: TRBV25-1; CDR3 DNA: TGTGCCAGCAGTGAAGTGAACACTGAAGCTTTCTTT; CDR3 protein: CASSEVNTEAFF
J gene: TRBJ2-2; D gene: -; clone size: -; V gene: TRBV24-1; CDR3 DNA: TGTGCCACGAGCCTCTATGGGGAGCTGTTTTTT; CDR3 protein: CATSLYGELFF
J gene: TRBJ2-3; D gene: TRBD2; clone size: -; V gene: TRBV7-9; CDR3 DNA: TGTGCCAGCAGTCGCGAACGGGGGGTGACAGATACGCAGTATTTT; CDR3 protein: CASSRERGVTDTQYF
J gene: TRBJ2-5; D gene: -; clone size: -; V gene: TRBV28; CDR3 DNA: TGTGCCAGCACCCAAGGGGGGCAAGAGACCCAGTACTTC; CDR3 protein: CASTQGGQETQYF